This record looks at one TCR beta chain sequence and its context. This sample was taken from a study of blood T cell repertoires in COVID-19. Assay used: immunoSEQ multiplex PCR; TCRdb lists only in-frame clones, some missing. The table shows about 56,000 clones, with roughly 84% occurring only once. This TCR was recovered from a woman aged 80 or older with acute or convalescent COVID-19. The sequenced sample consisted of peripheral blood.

The DNA of the CDR3 is TGTGCCAGCAGCTTTAGTCTGTACACCGGGGAGCTGTTTTTT. Its translation is CASSFSLYTGELFF. V usage is TRBV5-6 and J usage is TRBJ2-2; D remains ambiguous. The CDR3 sequence is 14 residues long. Trimming took off 2 bases at V and 3 bases at J, with 8 bases between the two ends. Germline CDR1 reads SGHDT; CDR2 reads YYEEEE. Drawing the rest from reference TRBV5-6 and TRBJ2-2, the complete variable domain is DAGVTQSPTHLIKTRGQQVTLRCSPKSGHDTVSWYQQALGQGPQFIFQYYEEEERQRGNFPDRFSGHQFPNYSSELNVNALLLGDSALYLCASSFSLYTGELFFGEGSRLTVL.